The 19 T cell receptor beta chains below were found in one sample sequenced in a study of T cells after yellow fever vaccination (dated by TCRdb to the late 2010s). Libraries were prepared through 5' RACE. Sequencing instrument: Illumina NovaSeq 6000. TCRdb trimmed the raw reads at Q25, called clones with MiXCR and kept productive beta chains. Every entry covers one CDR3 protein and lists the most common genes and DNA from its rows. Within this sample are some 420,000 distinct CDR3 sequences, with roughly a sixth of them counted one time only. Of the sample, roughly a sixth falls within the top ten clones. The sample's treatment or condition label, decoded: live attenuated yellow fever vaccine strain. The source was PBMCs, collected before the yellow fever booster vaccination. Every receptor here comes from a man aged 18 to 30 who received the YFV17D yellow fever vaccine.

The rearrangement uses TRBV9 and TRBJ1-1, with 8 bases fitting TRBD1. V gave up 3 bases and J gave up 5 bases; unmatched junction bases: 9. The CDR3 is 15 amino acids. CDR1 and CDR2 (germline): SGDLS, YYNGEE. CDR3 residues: CASSGDAGGWTEAFF. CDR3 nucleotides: TGTGCCAGCAGCGGGGATGCAGGGGGCTGGACTGAAGCTTTCTTT.

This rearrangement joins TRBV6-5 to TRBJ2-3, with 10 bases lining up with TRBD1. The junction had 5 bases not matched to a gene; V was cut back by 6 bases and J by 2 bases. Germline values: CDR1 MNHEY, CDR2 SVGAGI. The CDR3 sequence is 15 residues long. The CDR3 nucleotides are TGTGCCAGCAGACGACAGGGGGCTATCACAGATACGCAGTATTTT. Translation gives CASRRQGAITDTQYF.

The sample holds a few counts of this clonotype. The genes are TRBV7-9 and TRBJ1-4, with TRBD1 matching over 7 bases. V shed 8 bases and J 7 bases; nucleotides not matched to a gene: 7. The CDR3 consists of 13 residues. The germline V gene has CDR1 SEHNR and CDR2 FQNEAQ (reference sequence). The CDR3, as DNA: TGTGCCAGCGGGCAGGGGGTTGGTGAAAAACTGTTTTTT. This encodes CASGQGVGEKLFF.

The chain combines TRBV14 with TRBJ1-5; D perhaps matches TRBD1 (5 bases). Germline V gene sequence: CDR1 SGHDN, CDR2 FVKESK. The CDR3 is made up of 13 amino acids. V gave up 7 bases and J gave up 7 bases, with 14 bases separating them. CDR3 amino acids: CASISQGGQPQHF. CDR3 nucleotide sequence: TGTGCCAGCATTAGTCAGGGCGGACAGCCCCAGCATTTT.

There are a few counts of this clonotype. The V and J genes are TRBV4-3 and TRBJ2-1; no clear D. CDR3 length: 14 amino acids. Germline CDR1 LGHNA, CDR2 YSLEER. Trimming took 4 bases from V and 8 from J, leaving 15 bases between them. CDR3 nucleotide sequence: TGCGCCAGCAGCCCCAGAGGAATTACGTATGAGCAGTTCTTC. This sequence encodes CASSPRGITYEQFF.

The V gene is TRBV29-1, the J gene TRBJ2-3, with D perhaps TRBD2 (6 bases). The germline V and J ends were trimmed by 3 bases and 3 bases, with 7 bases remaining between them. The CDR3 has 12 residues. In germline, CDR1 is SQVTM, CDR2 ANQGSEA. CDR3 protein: CSVESGTDTQYF. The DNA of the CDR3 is TGCAGCGTTGAGAGCGGGACAGATACGCAGTATTTT.

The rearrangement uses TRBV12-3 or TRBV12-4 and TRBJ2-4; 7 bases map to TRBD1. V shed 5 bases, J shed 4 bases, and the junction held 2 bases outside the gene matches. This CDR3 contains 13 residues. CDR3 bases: TGTGCCAGCAGTACGGGACAGAAAAACATTCAGTACTTC. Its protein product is CASSTGQKNIQYF.

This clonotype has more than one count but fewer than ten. This CDR3 is CASSQGGGVYEQYF. CDR3 coding DNA: TGCGCCAGCAGCCAAGGGGGAGGGGTCTACGAGCAGTACTTC. The rearrangement uses TRBV4-3 and TRBJ2-7, with 7 positions matching TRBD2. CDR3 length: 14 amino acids. The junction had 3 bases not matched to a gene; V was cut back by 1 base and J by 3 bases. The germline CDR1 and CDR2 sequences are LGHNA and YSLEER.

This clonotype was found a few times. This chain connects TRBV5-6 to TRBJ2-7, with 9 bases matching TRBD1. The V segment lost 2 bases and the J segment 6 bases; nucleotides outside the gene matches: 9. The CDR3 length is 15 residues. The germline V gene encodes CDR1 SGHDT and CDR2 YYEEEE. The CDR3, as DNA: TGTGCCAGCAGCTTTTGGGACAGGGACTCTGGCGAGCAGTACGTC. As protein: CASSFWDRDSGEQYV.

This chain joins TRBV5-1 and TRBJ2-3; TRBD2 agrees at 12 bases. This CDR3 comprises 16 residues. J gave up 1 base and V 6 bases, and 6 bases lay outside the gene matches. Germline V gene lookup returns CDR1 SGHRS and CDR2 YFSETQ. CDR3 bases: TGCGCCAGCACCAAGGGACTAGCGGGCCGCACAGATACGCAGTATTTT. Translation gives CASTKGLAGRTDTQYF.

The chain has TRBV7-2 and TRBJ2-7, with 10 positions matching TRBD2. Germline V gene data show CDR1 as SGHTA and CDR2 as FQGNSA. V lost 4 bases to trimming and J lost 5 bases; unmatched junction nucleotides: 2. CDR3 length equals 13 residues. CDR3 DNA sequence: TGTGCCAGCAGCTGGACTAGCGGTGACGAGCAGTACGTC. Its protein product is CASSWTSGDEQYV.

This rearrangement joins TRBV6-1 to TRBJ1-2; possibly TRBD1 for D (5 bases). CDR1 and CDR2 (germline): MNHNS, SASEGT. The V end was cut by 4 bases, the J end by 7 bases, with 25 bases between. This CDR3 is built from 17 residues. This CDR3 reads CASSVVRVFEQLGGYTF. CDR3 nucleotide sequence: TGTGCCAGCAGTGTCGTCAGGGTCTTTGAGCAACTGGGTGGCTACACCTTC.

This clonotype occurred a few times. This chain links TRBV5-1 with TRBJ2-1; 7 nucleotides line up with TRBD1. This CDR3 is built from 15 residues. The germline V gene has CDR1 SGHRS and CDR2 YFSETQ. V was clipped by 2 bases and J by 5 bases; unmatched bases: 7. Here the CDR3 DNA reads TGCGCCAGCAGCTTATATGGACAGGAAAACAATGAGCAGTTCTTC. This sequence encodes CASSLYGQENNEQFF.

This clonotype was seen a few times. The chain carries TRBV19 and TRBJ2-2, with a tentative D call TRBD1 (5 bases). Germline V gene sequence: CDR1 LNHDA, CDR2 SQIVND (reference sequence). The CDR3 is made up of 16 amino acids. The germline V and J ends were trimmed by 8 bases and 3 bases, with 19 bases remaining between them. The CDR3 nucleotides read TGTGCCAGTCTCTCCCCCAGGGCTTCGTACACCGGGGAGCTGTTTTTT. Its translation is CASLSPRASYTGELFF.

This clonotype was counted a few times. The CDR3: CASSQANSGGVVTGELFF. In nucleotides, the CDR3 is TGTGCCAGCAGCCAAGCGAATAGCGGGGGGGTGGTCACCGGGGAGCTGTTTTTT. V usage is TRBV4-2 and J usage is TRBJ2-2, with TRBD2 matching over 11 bases. This CDR3 contains 18 residues. The junction had 8 bases not matched to a gene; V was cut back by 1 base and J by 4 bases. Germline V CDR1 and CDR2: LGHNA, YNFKEQ.

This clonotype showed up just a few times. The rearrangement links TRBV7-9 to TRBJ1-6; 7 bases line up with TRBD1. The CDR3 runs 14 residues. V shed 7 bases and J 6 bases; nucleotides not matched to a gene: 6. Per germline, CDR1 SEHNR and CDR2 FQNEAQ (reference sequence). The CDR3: CASNKGGANSPLHF. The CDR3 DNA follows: TGTGCCAGCAATAAAGGGGGCGCTAATTCACCCCTCCACTTT.

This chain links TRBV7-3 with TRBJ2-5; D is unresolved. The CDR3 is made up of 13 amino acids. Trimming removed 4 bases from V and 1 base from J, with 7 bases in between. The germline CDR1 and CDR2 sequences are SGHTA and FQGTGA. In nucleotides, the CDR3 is TGTGCCAGCAGCTCAATATTCCAAGAGACCCAGTACTTC. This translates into CASSSIFQETQYF.

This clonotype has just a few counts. The CDR3 DNA follows: TGTGCCAGCAGCTTAGCGGGTCGGGATGAGACCCAGTACTTC. Translated, it gives CASSLAGRDETQYF. V is TRBV7-8 and J is TRBJ2-5; D possibly corresponds to TRBD2 (5 bases). This CDR3 spans 14 amino acids. Deletions cut 0 bases from V and 5 bases from J, with 10 bases between. CDR1 SGHVS and CDR2 FQNEAQ come from the germline V gene.

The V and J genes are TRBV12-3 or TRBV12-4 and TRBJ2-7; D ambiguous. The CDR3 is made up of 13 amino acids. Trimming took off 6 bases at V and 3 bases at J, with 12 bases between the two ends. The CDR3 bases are TGTGCCAGCAGATTCTCCAGAGGCTACGAGCAGTACTTC. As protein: CASRFSRGYEQYF.